The source of this TCR beta chain is a study of blood T cell repertoires in COVID-19. This CDR3 is built from 12 residues. V lost 6 bases, J lost 6 bases, and 7 bases stayed unmatched. The germline CDR1 and CDR2 sequences are GTSNPN and SVGIG (reference sequence). This clone was recorded at least ten times. TCRdb's copy holds only in-frame clones and misses some; the assay was immunoSEQ multiplex PCR. The sample shows 200,000 to 250,000 clones, about 88% of them seen only once. The clonotype originates from an older woman with acute or convalescent COVID-19. Sample: peripheral blood. The V and J genes are TRBV30 and TRBJ2-7; 8 nucleotides align to TRBD1. CDR3 amino acids: CACSGGSSEQYF. The CDR3 DNA follows: TGTGCCTGTTCAGGGGGCTCGAGCGAGCAGTACTTC.